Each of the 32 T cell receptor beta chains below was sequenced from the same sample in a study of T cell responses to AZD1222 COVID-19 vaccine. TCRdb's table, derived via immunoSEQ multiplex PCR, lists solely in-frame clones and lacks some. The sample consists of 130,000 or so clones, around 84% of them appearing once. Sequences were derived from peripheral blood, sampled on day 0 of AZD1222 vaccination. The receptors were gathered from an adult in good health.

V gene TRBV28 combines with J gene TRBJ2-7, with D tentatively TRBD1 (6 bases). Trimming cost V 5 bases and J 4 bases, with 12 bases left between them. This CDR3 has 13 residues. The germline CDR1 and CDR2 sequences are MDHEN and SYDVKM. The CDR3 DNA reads TGTGCCAGCAGTGGACAGTTTGCTTACGAGCAGTACTTC. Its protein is CASSGQFAYEQYF.

The CDR3 here is CASSLQGAHEQYF. CDR3 DNA: TGTGCCAGCAGCTTACAGGGAGCCCACGAGCAGTACTTC. The chain is built from TRBV7-6 and TRBJ2-7, with D tentatively TRBD1 or TRBD2 (5 bases each). Trimming pared 2 bases from V and 5 bases from J, leaving 10 bases between. From germline, CDR1 is SGHVS and CDR2 FNYEAQ. This CDR3 region has 13 residues.

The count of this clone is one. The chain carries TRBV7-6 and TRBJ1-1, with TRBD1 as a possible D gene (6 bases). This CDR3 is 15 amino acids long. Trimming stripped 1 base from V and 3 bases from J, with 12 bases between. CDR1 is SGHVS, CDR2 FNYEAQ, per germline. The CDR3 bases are TGTGCCAGCAGCTTAGAGGCAGGGGCGGACACTGAAGCTTTCTTT. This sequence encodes CASSLEAGADTEAFF.

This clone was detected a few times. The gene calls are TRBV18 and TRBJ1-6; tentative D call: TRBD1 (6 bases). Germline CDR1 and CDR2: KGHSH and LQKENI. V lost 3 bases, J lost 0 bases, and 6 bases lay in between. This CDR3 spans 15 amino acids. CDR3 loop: CASSPDSSYNSPLHF. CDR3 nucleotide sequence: TGTGCCAGCTCACCGGACAGCTCCTATAATTCACCCCTCCACTTT.

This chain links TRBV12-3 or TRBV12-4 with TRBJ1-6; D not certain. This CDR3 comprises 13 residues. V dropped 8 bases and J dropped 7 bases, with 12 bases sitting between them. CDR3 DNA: TGTGCCAGCTCGGTGCAGCCCAATTCACCCCTCCACTTT. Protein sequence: CASSVQPNSPLHF.

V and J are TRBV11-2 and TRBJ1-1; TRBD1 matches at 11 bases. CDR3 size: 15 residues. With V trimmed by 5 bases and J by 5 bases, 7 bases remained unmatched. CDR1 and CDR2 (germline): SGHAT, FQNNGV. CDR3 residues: CASSRMGQGGTEAFF. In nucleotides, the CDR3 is TGTGCCAGCAGCCGAATGGGACAGGGGGGAACTGAAGCTTTCTTT.

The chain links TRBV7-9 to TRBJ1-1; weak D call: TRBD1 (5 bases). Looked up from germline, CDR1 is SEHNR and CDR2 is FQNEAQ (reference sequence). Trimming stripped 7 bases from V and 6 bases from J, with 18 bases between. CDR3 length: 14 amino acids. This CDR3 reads CASNEGLPSSEAFF. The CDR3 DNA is TGTGCCAGCAACGAGGGACTTCCTTCGTCTGAAGCTTTCTTT.

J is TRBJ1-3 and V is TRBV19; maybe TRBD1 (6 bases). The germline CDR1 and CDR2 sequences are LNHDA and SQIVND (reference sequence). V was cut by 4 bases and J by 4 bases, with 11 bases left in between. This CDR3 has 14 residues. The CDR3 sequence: CASSRRTEGNTIYF. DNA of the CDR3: TGTGCCAGTAGTAGGCGGACAGAAGGAAACACCATATATTTT.

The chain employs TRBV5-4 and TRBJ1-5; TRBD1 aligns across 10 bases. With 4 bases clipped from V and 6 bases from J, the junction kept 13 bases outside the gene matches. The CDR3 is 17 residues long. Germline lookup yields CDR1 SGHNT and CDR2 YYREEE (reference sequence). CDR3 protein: CASSRKRMDRGSQPQHF. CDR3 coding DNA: TGTGCCAGCAGCCGCAAACGAATGGACAGGGGGAGTCAGCCCCAGCATTTT. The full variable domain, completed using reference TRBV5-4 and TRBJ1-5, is ETGVTQSPTHLIKTRGQQVTLRCSSQSGHNTVSWYQQALGQGPQFIFQYYREEENGRGNFPPRFSGLQFPNYSSELNVNALELDDSALYLCASSRKRMDRGSQPQHFGDGTRLSIL.

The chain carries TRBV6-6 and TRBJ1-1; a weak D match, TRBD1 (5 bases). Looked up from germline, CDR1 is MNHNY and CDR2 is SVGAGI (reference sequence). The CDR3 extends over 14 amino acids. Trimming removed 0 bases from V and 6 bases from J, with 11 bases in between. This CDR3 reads CASSYSAGIPEAFF. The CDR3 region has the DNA TGTGCCAGCAGTTACTCAGCAGGGATCCCTGAAGCTTTCTTT.

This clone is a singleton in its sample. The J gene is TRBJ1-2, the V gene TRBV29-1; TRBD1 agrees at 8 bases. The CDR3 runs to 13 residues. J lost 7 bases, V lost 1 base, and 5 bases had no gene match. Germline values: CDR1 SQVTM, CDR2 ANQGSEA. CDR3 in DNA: TGCAGCGTTGAAGGGAGGACAGGGTTTGGCTACACCTTC. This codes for CSVEGRTGFGYTF. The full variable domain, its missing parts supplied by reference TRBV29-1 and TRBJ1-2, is SAVISQKPSRDICQRGTSLTIQCQVDSQVTMMFWYRQQPGQSLTLIATANQGSEATYESGFVIDKFPISRPNLTFSTLTVSNMSPEDSSIYLCSVEGRTGFGYTFGSGTRLTVV.

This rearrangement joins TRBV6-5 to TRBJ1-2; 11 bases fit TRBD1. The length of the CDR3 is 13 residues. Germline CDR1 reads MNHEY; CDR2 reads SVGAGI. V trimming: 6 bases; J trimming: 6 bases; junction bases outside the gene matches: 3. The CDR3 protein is CASSGQGADGYTF. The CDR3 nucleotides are TGTGCCAGCAGCGGACAGGGGGCTGATGGCTACACCTTC.

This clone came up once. CDR3 DNA: TGTGCCAGTAGTATAGTCTCCGCAGGGGATAATTCACCCCTCCACTTT. It specifies CASSIVSAGDNSPLHF. The V call is TRBV19, the J call TRBJ1-6, with a weak D call TRBD1 (6 bases). Looked up from germline, CDR1 is LNHDA and CDR2 is SQIVND (reference sequence). Trimming shortened V by 1 base and J by 5 bases, and 12 bases separated the two germline ends. There are 16 residues in the CDR3.

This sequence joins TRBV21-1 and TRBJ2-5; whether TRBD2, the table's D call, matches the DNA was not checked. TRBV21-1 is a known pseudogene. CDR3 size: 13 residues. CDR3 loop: CASSKGGMETQYF. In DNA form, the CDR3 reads TGTGCCAGCAGCAAAGGAGGGATGGAGACCCAGTACTTC.

CDR3 in DNA: TGTGCCAGTAGTCCCCCAGGGGACCCTGTTGAAAAACTGTTTTTT. Protein product: CASSPPGDPVEKLFF. The chain employs TRBV19 and TRBJ1-4; D is perhaps TRBD1 (6 bases). The CDR3 runs to 15 residues. In germline, CDR1 is LNHDA, CDR2 SQIVND (reference sequence). Trimming left V 5 bases short and J 7 bases short, with 17 bases between.

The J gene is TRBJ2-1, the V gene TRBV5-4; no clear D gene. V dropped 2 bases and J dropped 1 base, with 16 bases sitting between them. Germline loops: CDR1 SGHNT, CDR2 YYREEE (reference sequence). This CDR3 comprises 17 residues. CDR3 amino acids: CASSFGLRIQSYNEQFF. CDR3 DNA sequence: TGTGCCAGCAGCTTCGGGCTCCGAATTCAATCCTACAATGAGCAGTTCTTC.

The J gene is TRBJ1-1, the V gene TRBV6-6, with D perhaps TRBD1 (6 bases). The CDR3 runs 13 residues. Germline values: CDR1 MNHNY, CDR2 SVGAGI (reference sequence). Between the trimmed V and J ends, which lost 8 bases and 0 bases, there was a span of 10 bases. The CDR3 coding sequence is TGTGCCAGCGGGGGGGCTCTGAACACTGAAGCTTTCTTT. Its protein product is CASGGALNTEAFF.

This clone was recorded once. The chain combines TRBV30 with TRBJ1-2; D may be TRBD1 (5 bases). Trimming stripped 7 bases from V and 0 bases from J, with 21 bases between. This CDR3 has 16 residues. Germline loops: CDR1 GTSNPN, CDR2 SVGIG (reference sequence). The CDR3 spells CALGPGPYLTNYGYTF. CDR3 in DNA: TGTGCCTTGGGACCGGGACCGTACCTTACTAACTATGGCTACACCTTC.

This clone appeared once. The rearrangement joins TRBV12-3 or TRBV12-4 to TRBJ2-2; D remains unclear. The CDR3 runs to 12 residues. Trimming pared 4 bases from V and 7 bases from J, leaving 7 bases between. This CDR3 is CASSSEFGELFF. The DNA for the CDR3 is TGTGCCAGCAGTTCCGAGTTCGGGGAGCTGTTTTTT.

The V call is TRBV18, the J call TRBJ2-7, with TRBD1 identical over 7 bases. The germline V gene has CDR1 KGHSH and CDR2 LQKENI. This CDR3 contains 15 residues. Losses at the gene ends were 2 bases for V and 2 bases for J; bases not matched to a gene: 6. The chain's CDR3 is CASSPSWQGAYEQYF. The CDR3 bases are TGTGCCAGCTCACCATCATGGCAGGGGGCCTACGAGCAGTACTTC.

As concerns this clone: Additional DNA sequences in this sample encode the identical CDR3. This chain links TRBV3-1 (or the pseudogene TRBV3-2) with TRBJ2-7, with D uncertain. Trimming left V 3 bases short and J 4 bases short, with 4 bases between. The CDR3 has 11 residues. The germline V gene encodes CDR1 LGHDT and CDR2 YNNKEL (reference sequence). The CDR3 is CASSQAYEQYF. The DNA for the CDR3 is TGTGCCAGCAGCCAGGCTTACGAGCAGTACTTC.

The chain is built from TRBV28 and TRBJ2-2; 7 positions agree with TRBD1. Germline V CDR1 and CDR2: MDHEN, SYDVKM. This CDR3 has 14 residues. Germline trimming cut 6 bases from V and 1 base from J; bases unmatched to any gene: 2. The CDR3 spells CASRGDRNTGELFF. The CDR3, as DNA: TGTGCCAGCAGGGGGGACAGGAACACCGGGGAGCTGTTTTTT.

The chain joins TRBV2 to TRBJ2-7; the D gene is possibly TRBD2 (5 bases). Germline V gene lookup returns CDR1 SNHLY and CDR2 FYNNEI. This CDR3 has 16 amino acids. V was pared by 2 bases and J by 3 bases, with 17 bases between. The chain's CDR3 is CASSEKLGLKLYEQYF. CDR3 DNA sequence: TGTGCCAGCAGTGAAAAACTTGGACTTAAACTCTACGAGCAGTACTTC.

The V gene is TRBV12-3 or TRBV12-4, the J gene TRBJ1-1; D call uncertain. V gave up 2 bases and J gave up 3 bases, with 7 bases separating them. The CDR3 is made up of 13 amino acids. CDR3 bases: TGTGCCAGCAGTTTAATCCAGGACACTGAAGCTTTCTTT. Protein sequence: CASSLIQDTEAFF.

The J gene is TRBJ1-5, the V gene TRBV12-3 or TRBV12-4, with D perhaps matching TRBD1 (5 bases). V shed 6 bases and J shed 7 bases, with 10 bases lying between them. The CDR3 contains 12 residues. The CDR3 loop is CASSQGMQPQHF. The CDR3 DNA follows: TGTGCCAGCAGCCAGGGCATGCAGCCCCAGCATTTT.

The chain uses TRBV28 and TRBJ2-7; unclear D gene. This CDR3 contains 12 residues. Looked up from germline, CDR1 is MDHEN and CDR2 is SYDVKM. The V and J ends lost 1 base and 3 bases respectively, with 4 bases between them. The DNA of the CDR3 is TGTGCCAGCAGTTTATCGGGCTACGAGCAGTACTTC. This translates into CASSLSGYEQYF. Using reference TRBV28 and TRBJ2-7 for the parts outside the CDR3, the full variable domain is DVKVTQSSRYLVKRTGEKVFLECVQDMDHENMFWYRQDPGLGLRLIYFSYDVKMKEKGDIPEGYSVSREKKERFSLILESASTNQTSMYLCASSLSGYEQYFGPGTRLTVT.

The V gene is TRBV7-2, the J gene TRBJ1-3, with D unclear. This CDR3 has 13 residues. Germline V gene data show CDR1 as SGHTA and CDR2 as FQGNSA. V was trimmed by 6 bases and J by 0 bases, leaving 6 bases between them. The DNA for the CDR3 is TGTGCCAGCAGGCGGAGCTCTGGAAACACCATATATTTT. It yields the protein CASRRSSGNTIYF.

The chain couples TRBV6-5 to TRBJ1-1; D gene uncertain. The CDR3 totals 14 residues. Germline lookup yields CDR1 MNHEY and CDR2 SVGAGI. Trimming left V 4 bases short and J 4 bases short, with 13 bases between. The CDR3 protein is CASSSRRESTEAFF. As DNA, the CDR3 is TGTGCCAGCAGTTCTCGTCGGGAGAGCACTGAAGCTTTCTTT.

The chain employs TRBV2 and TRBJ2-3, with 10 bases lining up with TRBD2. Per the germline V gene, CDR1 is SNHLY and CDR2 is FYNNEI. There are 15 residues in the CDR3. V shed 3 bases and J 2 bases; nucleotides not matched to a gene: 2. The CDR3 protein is CASSDLAGDTDTQYF. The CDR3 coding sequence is TGTGCCAGCAGTGATCTAGCGGGAGACACAGATACGCAGTATTTT.

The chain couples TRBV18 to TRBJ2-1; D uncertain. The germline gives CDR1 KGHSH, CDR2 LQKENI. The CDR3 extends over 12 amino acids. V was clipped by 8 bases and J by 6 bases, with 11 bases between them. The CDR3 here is CASHLPPNEQFF. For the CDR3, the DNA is TGTGCCAGCCATCTCCCCCCCAATGAGCAGTTCTTC.

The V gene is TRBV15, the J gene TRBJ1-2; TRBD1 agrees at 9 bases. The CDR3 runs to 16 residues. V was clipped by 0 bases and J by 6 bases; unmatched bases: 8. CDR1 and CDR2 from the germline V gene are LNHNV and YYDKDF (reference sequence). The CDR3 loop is CATSRDSTGTGNGYTF. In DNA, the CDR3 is TGTGCCACCAGCAGAGATTCGACCGGGACAGGGAATGGCTACACCTTC.

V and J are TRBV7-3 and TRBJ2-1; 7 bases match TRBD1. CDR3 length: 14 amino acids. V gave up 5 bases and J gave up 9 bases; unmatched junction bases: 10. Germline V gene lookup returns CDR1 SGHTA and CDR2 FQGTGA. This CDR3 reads CASSAQGLLGEQFF. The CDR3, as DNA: TGTGCCAGCAGCGCACAGGGGCTTCTGGGTGAGCAGTTCTTC.